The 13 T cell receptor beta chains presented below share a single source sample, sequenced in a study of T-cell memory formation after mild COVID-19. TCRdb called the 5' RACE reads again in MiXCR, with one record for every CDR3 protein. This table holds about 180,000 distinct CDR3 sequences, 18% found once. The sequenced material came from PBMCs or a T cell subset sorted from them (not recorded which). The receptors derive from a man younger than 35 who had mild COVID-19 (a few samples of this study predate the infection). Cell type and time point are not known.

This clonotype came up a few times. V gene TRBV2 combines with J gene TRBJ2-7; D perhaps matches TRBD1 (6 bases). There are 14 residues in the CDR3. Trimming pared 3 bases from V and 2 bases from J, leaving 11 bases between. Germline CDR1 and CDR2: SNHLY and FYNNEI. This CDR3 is CASSEGHGTYEQYV. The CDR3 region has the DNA TGTGCCAGCAGTGAGGGACACGGCACCTACGAGCAGTACGTC.

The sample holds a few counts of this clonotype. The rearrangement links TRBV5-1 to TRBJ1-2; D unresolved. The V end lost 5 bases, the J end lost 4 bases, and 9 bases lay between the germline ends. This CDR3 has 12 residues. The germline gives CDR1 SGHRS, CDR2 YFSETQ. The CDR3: CASRREGYGYTF. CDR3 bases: TGCGCCAGCAGGAGAGAGGGCTATGGCTACACCTTC.

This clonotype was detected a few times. The CDR3, as DNA: TGCGCCAGCAGCTCGTCCGGGACAGGGAACACCGGGGAGCTGTTTTTT. Protein sequence: CASSSSGTGNTGELFF. The chain combines TRBV5-1 with TRBJ2-2; TRBD1 matches at 8 bases. The CDR3 is made up of 16 amino acids. Unmatched junction bases numbered 5, after V lost 3 bases and J lost 1 base. From germline, CDR1 is SGHRS and CDR2 YFSETQ.

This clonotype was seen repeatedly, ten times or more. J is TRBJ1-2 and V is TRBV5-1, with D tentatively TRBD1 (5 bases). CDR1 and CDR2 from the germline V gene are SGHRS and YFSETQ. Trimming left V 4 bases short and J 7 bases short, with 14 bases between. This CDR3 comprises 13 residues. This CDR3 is CASSQGTVVGYTF. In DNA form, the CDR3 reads TGCGCCAGCAGCCAAGGGACGGTAGTTGGCTACACCTTC.

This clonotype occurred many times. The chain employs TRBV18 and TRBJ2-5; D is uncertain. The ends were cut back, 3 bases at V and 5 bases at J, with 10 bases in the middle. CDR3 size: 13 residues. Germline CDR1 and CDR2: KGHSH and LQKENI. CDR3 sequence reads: CASSPTNGETQYF. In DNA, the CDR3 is TGTGCCAGCTCACCTACGAATGGGGAGACCCAGTACTTC.

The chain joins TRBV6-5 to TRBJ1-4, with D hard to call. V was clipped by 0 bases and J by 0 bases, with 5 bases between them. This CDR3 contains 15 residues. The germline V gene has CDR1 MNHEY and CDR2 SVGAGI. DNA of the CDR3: TGTGCCAGCAGTTACTCGTTAGCAACTAATGAAAAACTGTTTTTT. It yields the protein CASSYSLATNEKLFF.

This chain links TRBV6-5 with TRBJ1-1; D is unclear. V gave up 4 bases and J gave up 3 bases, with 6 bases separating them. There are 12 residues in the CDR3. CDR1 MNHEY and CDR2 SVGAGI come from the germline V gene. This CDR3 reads CASSSQYTEAFF. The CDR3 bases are TGTGCCAGCAGTTCCCAGTACACTGAAGCTTTCTTT.

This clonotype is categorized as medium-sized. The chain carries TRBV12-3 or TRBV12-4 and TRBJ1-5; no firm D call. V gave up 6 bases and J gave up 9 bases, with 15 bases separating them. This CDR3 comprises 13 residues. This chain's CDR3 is CASSPSPASPQHF. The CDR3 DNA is TGTGCCAGCAGCCCTAGCCCGGCCTCGCCCCAGCATTTT.

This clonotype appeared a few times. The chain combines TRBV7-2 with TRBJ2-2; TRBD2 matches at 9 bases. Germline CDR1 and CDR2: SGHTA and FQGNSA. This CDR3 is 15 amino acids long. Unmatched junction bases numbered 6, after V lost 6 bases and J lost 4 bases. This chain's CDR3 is CASRVRTSVTGELFF. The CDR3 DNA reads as TGTGCCAGCAGGGTCCGGACTAGCGTCACCGGGGAGCTGTTTTTT.

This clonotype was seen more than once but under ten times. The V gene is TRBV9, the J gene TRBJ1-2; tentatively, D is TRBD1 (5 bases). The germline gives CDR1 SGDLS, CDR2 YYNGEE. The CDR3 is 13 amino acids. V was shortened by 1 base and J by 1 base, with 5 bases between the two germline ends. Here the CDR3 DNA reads TGTGCCAGCAGCGTACAGGGTAACTATGGCTACACCTTC. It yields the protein CASSVQGNYGYTF. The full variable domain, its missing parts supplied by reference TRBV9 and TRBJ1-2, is DSGVTQTPKHLITATGQRVTLRCSPRSGDLSVYWYQQSLDQGLQFLIQYYNGEERAKGNILERFSAQQFPDLHSELNLSSLELGDSALYFCASSVQGNYGYTFGSGTRLTVV.

The CDR3 sequence: CASSLGRTGPTQYF. CDR3 DNA sequence: TGTGCCAGCAGCTTAGGCCGGACGGGCCCTACGCAGTATTTT. The V and J genes are TRBV11-2 and TRBJ2-3; D is uncertain. The germline CDR1 and CDR2 sequences are SGHAT and FQNNGV. V lost 1 base and J 8 bases, leaving 13 bases between the germline ends. The CDR3 contains 14 residues. Using reference TRBV11-2 and TRBJ2-3 for the parts outside the CDR3, the full variable domain is EAGVAQSPRYKIIEKRQSVAFWCNPISGHATLYWYQQILGQGPKLLIQFQNNGVVDDSQLPKDRFSAERLKGVDSTLKIQPAKLEDSAVYLCASSLGRTGPTQYFGPGTRLTVL.

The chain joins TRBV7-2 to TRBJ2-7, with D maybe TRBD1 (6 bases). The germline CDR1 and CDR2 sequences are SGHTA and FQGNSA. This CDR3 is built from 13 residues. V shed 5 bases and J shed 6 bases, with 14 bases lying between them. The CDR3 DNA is TGTGCCAGCAGCCCCGGGTGGGGGCTCGAGCAGTACTTC. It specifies CASSPGWGLEQYF.

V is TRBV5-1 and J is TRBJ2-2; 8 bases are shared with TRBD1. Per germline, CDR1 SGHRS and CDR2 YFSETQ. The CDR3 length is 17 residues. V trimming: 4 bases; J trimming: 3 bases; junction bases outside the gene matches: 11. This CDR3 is CASSAEQGAFYTGELFF. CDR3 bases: TGCGCCAGCAGCGCGGAGCAGGGGGCATTCTACACCGGGGAGCTGTTTTTT.